This T cell receptor (beta chain) was documented in a study of shared clonotypes between healthy human individuals. At the level of the study: Participating donors consisted of a couple of women and a few men aged 18 to 49.

V gave up 0 bases and J gave up 4 bases, with 9 bases separating them. The CDR3 is made up of 14 amino acids. The germline V gene has CDR1 SGHTA and CDR2 FQGNSA. Profiling relied on immunoSEQ multiplex PCR, and the TCRdb table lists in-frame clones only, not all of them. Counted here are 2 million to 3 million clones, under 95% occurring once; the ten biggest clones make up more than 0.35%. Remarks on this clone: Other nucleotide sequences from this sample produce the same CDR3.

The chain links TRBV7-2 to TRBJ2-5; a possible D gene is TRBD1 (6 bases). Sequenced material: naive CD4+ T cells from PBMCs. The subset here: CD45RA+ positively selected. The clonotype originates from a man aged 18 to 35 in good health. Some clones in this sample may be carry-over from other donors' samples. The CDR3 coding sequence is TGTGCCAGCAGCTTAGCGGGGGCGGGAGAGACCCAGTACTTC. Protein sequence: CASSLAGAGETQYF.